Sequencing of this TCR beta chain was carried out in a study of blood T cell repertoires in COVID-19. Turning to the study itself: PBMCs, B-cell-depleted T cells, or T cells provided the cDNA or gDNA that made up the material.

Per the germline V gene, CDR1 is MNHEY and CDR2 is SMNVEV (reference sequence). The V end lost 5 bases, the J end lost 7 bases, and 8 bases lay between the germline ends. The CDR3 length is 12 residues. Authors' processing steps: Quantification of nucleated cells was approximated via reference gene primer amplification. Clones were sequenced by immunoSEQ multiplex PCR, and TCRdb holds only the in-frame ones, with some missing. V and J calls and clone size are given by that table; D and trimming were obtained from the DNA. In the table there are 140,000 or so clones, 75% to 85% of which are singletons.

Sequences were obtained from peripheral blood. The TCR originated in a man aged 55 to 69 with active or convalescent COVID-19. The chain has TRBV27 and TRBJ2-2; D ambiguous. CDR3 protein: CASSPQVGELFF. CDR3 coding DNA: TGTGCCAGCAGTCCCCAGGTCGGGGAGCTGTTTTTT.